This is a list of T cell receptor beta chains from one sample in a study of blood T cell repertoires in COVID-19. Profiled with immunoSEQ multiplex PCR; TCRdb holds only in-frame clones, not every one. The repertoire holds approximately 270,000 clones, roughly 85% seen once, with approximately 2% in the top ten. The sequenced sample was PBMCs or T cells enriched from blood (not recorded which). These TCRs come from a woman in her fifties or sixties who had recovered from COVID-19. The CDR3 runs from the conserved cysteine through the conserved F or W. A D gene is named only where the DNA matches it firmly. Size tells how often a clone was seen (once, few, many) or the class of an expanded clone, and some rows leave it out.

abundance: .
d_gene: .
j_gene: TRBJ1-6
v_gene: TRBV9
len: 16
CDR3aa: CASSTGGSSYNSPLHF
CDR3nt: TGTGCCAGCAGCACCGGGGGGAGCTCCTATAATTCACCCCTCCACTTT

abundance: .
d_gene: .
j_gene: TRBJ2-5
v_gene: TRBV3-1/TRBV3-2
len: 11
CDR3aa: CASSSLETQYF
CDR3nt: TGTGCCAGCAGCTCTCTCGAGACCCAGTACTTC

abundance: .
d_gene: .
j_gene: TRBJ1-4
v_gene: TRBV11-2
len: 14
CDR3aa: CASSASRTVEKLFF
CDR3nt: TGTGCCAGCAGCGCCTCGAGGACTGTGGAAAAACTGTTTTTT

abundance: .
d_gene: .
j_gene: TRBJ1-5
v_gene: TRBV19
len: 14
CDR3aa: CASSIVPGNQPQHF
CDR3nt: TGTGCCAGTAGTATAGTTCCAGGTAATCAGCCCCAGCATTTT

abundance: .
d_gene: .
j_gene: TRBJ1-2
v_gene: TRBV20-1
len: 9
CDR3aa: CSGTTGYTF
CDR3nt: TGCAGTGGGACTACAGGCTACACCTTC

abundance: few
d_gene: .
j_gene: TRBJ1-4
v_gene: TRBV6-5
len: 15
CDR3aa: CASSTPTGGDEKLFF
CDR3nt: TGTGCCAGCAGTACCCCGACAGGAGGAGATGAAAAACTGTTTTTT

abundance: .
d_gene: .
j_gene: TRBJ2-1
v_gene: TRBV19
len: 17
CDR3aa: CASSIGLALSSYNEQFF
CDR3nt: TGTGCCAGTAGTATAGGTCTAGCCCTCAGCTCCTACAATGAGCAGTTCTTC

abundance: .
d_gene: .
j_gene: TRBJ1-3
v_gene: TRBV24-1
len: 15
CDR3aa: CATSDRSGFRNTIYF
CDR3nt: TGTGCCACCAGTGATCGATCGGGATTTAGAAACACCATATATTTT

abundance: .
d_gene: TRBD1
j_gene: TRBJ2-6
v_gene: TRBV2
len: 17
CDR3aa: CASSPGQGVTGANVLTF
CDR3nt: TGTGCCAGCAGTCCCGGACAGGGAGTTACCGGGGCCAACGTCCTGACTTTC

abundance: .
d_gene: .
j_gene: TRBJ1-5
v_gene: TRBV28
len: 15
CDR3aa: CASIYTGISNQPQHF
CDR3nt: TGTGCCAGCATCTATACGGGGATTAGCAATCAGCCCCAGCATTTT

abundance: .
d_gene: TRBD2
j_gene: TRBJ2-1
v_gene: TRBV28
len: 15
CDR3aa: CASSLVRGSGIKQFF
CDR3nt: TGTGCCAGCAGTTTGGTTCGTGGTAGCGGGATCAAGCAGTTCTTC

abundance: .
d_gene: .
j_gene: TRBJ2-5
v_gene: TRBV5-1
len: 16
CDR3aa: CASSPTPLEGQETQYF
CDR3nt: TGCGCCAGCAGCCCGACGCCCCTTGAGGGACAAGAGACCCAGTACTTC

abundance: .
d_gene: .
j_gene: TRBJ2-2
v_gene: TRBV29-1
len: 11
CDR3aa: CSVYFTGELFF
CDR3nt: TGCAGCGTGTATTTCACCGGGGAGCTGTTTTTT

abundance: .
d_gene: TRBD2
j_gene: TRBJ2-1
v_gene: TRBV28
len: 15
CDR3aa: CASSFNGLAPWEQFF
CDR3nt: TGTGCCAGCAGTTTTAATGGACTAGCCCCATGGGAGCAGTTCTTC

abundance: .
d_gene: .
j_gene: TRBJ1-1
v_gene: TRBV9
len: 13
CDR3aa: CASSVDSNTEAFF
CDR3nt: TGTGCCAGCAGCGTAGACAGTAACACTGAAGCTTTCTTT

abundance: few
d_gene: .
j_gene: TRBJ1-4
v_gene: TRBV7-9
len: 14
CDR3aa: CASSFAGPDEKLFF
CDR3nt: TGTGCCAGCAGCTTTGCGGGACCGGATGAAAAACTGTTTTTT

abundance: once
d_gene: TRBD1
j_gene: TRBJ1-6
v_gene: TRBV3-1/TRBV3-2
len: 13
CDR3aa: CASSWTGRSPLHF
CDR3nt: TGTGCCAGCAGCTGGACAGGGCGGTCACCCCTCCACTTT

abundance: .
d_gene: .
j_gene: TRBJ2-1
v_gene: TRBV20-1
len: 11
CDR3aa: CSARMMREQFF
CDR3nt: TGCAGTGCTAGGATGATGAGGGAGCAGTTCTTC

abundance: once
d_gene: .
j_gene: TRBJ1-2
v_gene: TRBV18
len: 13
CDR3aa: CASSPETDSGYTF
CDR3nt: TGTGCCAGCTCACCGGAGACAGATTCTGGCTACACCTTC

abundance: .
d_gene: .
j_gene: TRBJ2-7
v_gene: TRBV27
len: 14
CDR3aa: CASSKQTASYEQYF
CDR3nt: TGTGCCAGCTCCAAACAGACGGCCTCCTACGAGCAGTACTTC

abundance: .
d_gene: .
j_gene: TRBJ2-2
v_gene: TRBV7-2
len: 13
CDR3aa: CASSSTTAGELFF
CDR3nt: TGTGCCAGCAGCTCGACGACAGCCGGGGAGCTGTTTTTT

abundance: once
d_gene: .
j_gene: TRBJ1-2
v_gene: TRBV28
len: 14
CDR3aa: CASSLRGFNYGYTF
CDR3nt: TGTGCCAGCAGTTTGCGGGGATTTAACTATGGCTACACCTTC